A single sample gave rise to the 5 T cell receptor beta chains below, sequenced in a study of monozygotic twins with cystic fibrosis. Sequencing used immunoSEQ multiplex PCR; TCRdb keeps in-frame clones, though not all of them. The data contain 20,000 or so clones, about 87% of them singletons. Sequencing used blood. Receptors originate from a woman aged 25-40 years with cystic fibrosis.

The V gene is TRBV7-2, the J gene TRBJ1-2; D gene ambiguous. Germline V CDR1 and CDR2: SGHTA, FQGNSA. The CDR3 sequence is 13 residues long. V lost 0 bases to trimming and J lost 6 bases, with 8 bases between them. The CDR3 sequence: CASSLAAGDGYTF. CDR3 in DNA: TGTGCCAGCAGCTTAGCGGCCGGAGATGGCTACACCTTC. Complete variable domain (other parts from reference TRBV7-2 and TRBJ1-2): GAGVSQSPSNKVTEKGKDVELRCDPISGHTALYWYRQSLGQGLEFLIYFQGNSAPDKSGLPSDRFSAERTGGSVSTLTIQRTQQEDSAVYLCASSLAAGDGYTFGSGTRLTVV.

The chain joins TRBV6-5 to TRBJ2-5; 9 positions match TRBD1. The trim removed 10 bases at V and 2 bases at J, leaving 8 bases unmatched. Germline lookup yields CDR1 MNHEY and CDR2 SVGAGI. This CDR3 is built from 14 residues. CDR3 protein: CATKHRGPQETQYF. DNA of the CDR3: TGTGCCACTAAGCACAGGGGGCCACAAGAGACCCAGTACTTC.

This chain connects TRBV4-2 to TRBJ2-1; D perhaps matches TRBD2 (7 bases). V was clipped by 0 bases and J by 7 bases, with 19 bases between them. CDR1 is LGHNA and CDR2 is YNFKEQ in the germline V gene. CDR3 length equals 17 residues. The DNA for the CDR3 is TGTGCCAGCAGCCAAGATCAGAGAGGGGGGGCCTCGAATGAGCAGTTCTTC. Protein sequence: CASSQDQRGGASNEQFF.

This sequence joins TRBV6-5 and TRBJ2-7, with TRBD1 matching 7 bases. CDR3 length: 14 residues. Germline V gene lookup returns CDR1 MNHEY and CDR2 SVGAGI. The trim removed 6 bases at V and 4 bases at J, leaving 9 bases unmatched. CDR3 in DNA: TGTGCCAGCAGACCCGGGACAGCATTTTACGAGCAGTACTTC. Residues: CASRPGTAFYEQYF.

The V call is TRBV7-9, the J call TRBJ2-3; D ambiguous. The V gene lost 4 bases and the J gene lost 0 bases, with 11 bases spanning the gap. The CDR3 loop spans 15 amino acids. The germline V gene encodes CDR1 SEHNR and CDR2 FQNEAQ (reference sequence). The CDR3 sequence is CASSYREVSTDTQYF. As DNA, the CDR3 is TGTGCCAGCAGCTACCGAGAGGTTAGCACAGATACGCAGTATTTT.